This T cell receptor beta chain was recovered during a study of CXCR3-negative and CXCR3-positive naive CD8 T cells (dated by TCRdb to the late 2010s). In terms of the full investigation: In total, 130 million to 150 million TRB reads were obtained, which works out to roughly 1.5 +/- 0.3 million reads per library. For the TRBV-TRBJ cluster analysis, the naive subsets came from about five donors, while the memory cells came from 3 donors. Diversity and physicochemical repertoire analyses covered around 10 donors pooled from two independent experiments. Here is what the overall study found, with its caveats: Compared with CXCR3-negative naive cells, CXCR3-positive naive cells had TRB CDR3s with higher hydrophobicity (lower Kidera factor 4), lower energy, and higher strength and volume indices. Because surface CD5, which is linked to self-reactivity in mice, was comparable between the naive subsets, TCR interaction strength was also inferred from the physicochemical properties of TRB CDR3s. Because CXCR3 expression was partially decreased after cryopreservation, freshly isolated PBMCs were used for most assays. Similar TRBV-TRBJ usage was shown by naive CXCR3-negative and CXCR3-positive cells from the same donor, whereas distinct patterns were shown by memory cells. Repertoire diversity was comparably high in both naive subsets but much lower in memory CD8+ T cells.

Concerning this clonotype: Which antigen it targets is not known.

Each CD8+ T cell subset was flow-sorted in triplicate, with over 250,000 cells per subset placed directly into RLT lysis buffer. To exclude memory contaminants, naive CD8+ T cells were stringently defined as CD45RO-CCR7+CD27+CD95-. Using standard density gradient centrifugation, peripheral blood mononuclear cells were isolated from buffy coats. Naive CXCR3-negative and CXCR3-positive CD8+ T cells were flow-sorted on a FACSAria III. An RNeasy Mini Kit was used to extract total RNA from the sorted cells. The sequencing machine was a NextSeq 550. The Human TCR Profiling Kit (MiLaboratory) was used to make UMI-labeled 5' RACE TRB cDNA libraries. The full amount of extracted RNA was used for cDNA synthesis, and the full amount of resulting cDNA was used for PCR amplification. Libraries were prepared in parallel using an identical number of PCR cycles. The authors' analysis ran thus. MIGEC and MiXCR extracted about 48,000 +/- 9,800 unique UMI-labeled TRB cDNA molecules per library, requiring at least two reads per UMI. On average, each library contained about 40,000 +/- 10,000 functional in-frame TRB CDR3 nucleotide clonotypes without stop codons. Diversity metrics, including normalized Shannon-Wiener and Chao1, were computed in VDJtools after downsampling to 5000 UMI-labeled TRB molecules per sample. For the central five CDR3 residues, VDJtools calculated physicochemical properties weighted by clonotype size, namely interaction energy, strength, volume and Kidera factor 4. TCRdb reprocessed the reads; each CDR3 protein sequence makes one entry, and DNA is unavailable. The V and J calls reflect TCRdb's pipeline rather than the authors' work. This sample's listing comprises roughly 100,000 distinct CDR3 sequences. The ten largest clones add up to 0.38% of the sample.

The germline V gene encodes CDR1 SGHAT and CDR2 FQNNGV. The CDR3 starts with the cysteine, ends with the phenylalanine, and has 13 residues. No DNA sequence was recorded. This TCR was recovered from a human donor in good health. Some clones in this sample may be carry-over from other donors' samples. The sample was naive CXCR3+ CD8+ T cells from blood. The cell subset or site label of this sample denotes: CD45RO-CCR7+CD27+CD95- naive CD8+ T cells expressing CXCR3 (TNR3+). This receptor chain uses TRBV11-2 and TRBJ2-5. The CDR3 here reads CASSLAGWETQYF.